This T cell receptor (beta chain) was sequenced for a study of shared clonotypes between healthy human individuals. Study-wide points: Larger richness was generally estimated for naive than memory subsets. Tissue TCR repertoires likely differ from these blood-only repertoires.

A word on this clone: Its specificity is unknown. The same CDR3 arises from other DNA sequences in this sample as well.

Several immunoSEQ 96-well plates shared each subset's DNA, each plate a replicate. TCRdb keeps only in-frame clones here, not all; method: immunoSEQ multiplex PCR. The data hold roughly 2.5 million clones, with roughly nine tenths observed a single time. The CDR3 sequence is 13 residues long. Trimming at V came to 4 bases and at J to 7 bases, leaving 2 bases not matched to a gene. Germline V CDR1 and CDR2: SGHRS, YFSETQ. This sequence originates from a man aged 18 to 30 in good health. Sequencing was performed on naive CD4+ T cells sorted from blood. Documented subset: CD45RA+ positively selected. The rearrangement links TRBV5-1 to TRBJ1-2; the match to TRBD1 covers 12 bases. The CDR3 reads CASSLGQGAGYTF. CDR3 DNA sequence: TGCGCCAGCAGCCTGGGACAGGGGGCTGGCTACACCTTC. The entire variable domain, with the rest obtained from reference TRBV5-1 and TRBJ1-2, is as follows: KAGVTQTPRYLIKTRGQQVTLSCSPISGHRSVSWYQQTPGQGLQFLFEYFSETQRNKGNFPGRFSGRQFSNSRSEMNVSTLELGDSALYLCASSLGQGAGYTFGSGTRLTVV.